This T cell receptor beta chain is drawn from a study of spatial heterogeneity in lung cancer. Study summary: Detected beta-chain sequences consistently exceeded alpha-chain sequences. Averaged across combinations, each unique TCR and UMI pairing appeared more than ten times in raw reads, which were uncorrected.

V lost 6 bases, J lost 5 bases, and 9 bases stayed unmatched. The length of the CDR3 is 15 residues. Germline V CDR1 and CDR2: SGHDN, FVKESK. Time point of the sample: sample taken at primary tumor resection. The study sequenced unsorted whole RNA from tumor, nontumor lung or frozen PBMC. Relative to its sample, this clonotype is medium-sized. TCRdb re-derived calls from the 5' RACE reads in MiXCR, one entry per CDR3 protein. The sample yields roughly 2,900 distinct CDR3 sequences, around 12% seen once. This chain connects TRBV14 to TRBJ2-1, with 8 bases identical to TRBD1. The clonotype comes from a male donor with early-stage non-small cell lung cancer. The sample in question was normal lung tissue next to the tumor, obtained at surgery. CDR3 protein: CASSLQGVQNNEQFF. The CDR3 DNA sequence: TGTGCCAGCAGTCTACAGGGGGTACAGAACAATGAGCAGTTCTTC. The variable domain in full, with the rest retrieved from reference TRBV14 and TRBJ2-1, is EAGVTQFPSHSVIEKGQTVTLRCDPISGHDNLYWYRRVMGKEIKFLLHFVKESKQDESGMPNNRFLAERTGGTYSTLKVQPAELEDSGVYFCASSLQGVQNNEQFFGPGTRLTVL.